This T cell receptor (beta chain) was captured by sequencing in a study of shared clonotypes between healthy human individuals (TCRdb year 2020). As for the study more broadly: The cohort comprised a couple of women and a few men aged 18 to 49 years. For each donor, CD4 naive and CD4 memory were each given three plates, CD8 naive was given two plates, and CD8 memory was given one plate. To increase sequencing depth and limit assay-specific biases, different laboratories used diverse techniques to prepare libraries and sequence TCR repertoires. Blood TCR repertoires of about five healthy adults were deeply sequenced to estimate repertoire size and the extent of clonotype sharing between individuals. Each donor's leukapheresis produced roughly between roughly 0.85 and 9 billion PBMCs. Summary of the overall study and its limitations: The genetic and exposure-history diversity represented was limited by the small number of donors. Compared with non-shared clonotypes, the clonotypes found in all four sorted-subset donors had higher generation probabilities. Incomplete sequencing was indicated by rarefaction of sorted-subset datasets, despite the large sequencing depth. Only blood was sampled, and tissue TCR repertoires likely differ from those in blood. When four donors were compared, the shared fraction of clonotypes was roughly 4.8% for naive CD4, roughly 3.4% for naive CD8, 2.3% for memory CD4, and around 0.37% for memory CD8. Pairwise subsampling indicated that sequencing depth was expected to affect the degree of clonotype sharing among donors. Naive subsets generally had larger estimated clonotype richness than memory subsets did.

A remark on this clone: The target of this receptor is not known. Base qualities are not provided; no much larger clone lies one nucleotide away.

CD8 naive samples consisted of CD45RO-negative cells that were positively selected for CCR7, yielding a CD45RA+CCR7+ population without TemRA cells. Healthy HIV-negative adults with no recently reported acute infections or vaccinations were included as donors. Every donor was a Caucasian adult residing in Nashville, Tennessee, USA. Blood was obtained by leukapheresis, after which PBMCs were separated by Ficoll-Histopaque density gradient centrifugation and cryopreserved in liquid nitrogen vapor phase. Analytical flow cytometry was used to check the purity and quantity of each magnetically sorted T cell population. Each sorted fraction had its genomic DNA isolated and then quantified by UV absorbance on a Nanodrop 2000c. TCR CDR3 regions were amplified from genomic DNA by multiplex PCR using the deep immunoSEQ assay. Extracted genomic DNA from each cell subset was spread evenly across all wells of several immunoSEQ 96-well plates, with each plate serving as a replicate. For sorted subsets, each replicate PCR was loaded with 150 to 250 ng genomic DNA, equivalent to 30,000 or so T cell genomes. Purified libraries were quantified with a Qubit 3.0 fluorometer, sized on a Bioanalyzer 2100, and re-quantified with the KAPA Library Quantification kit. Every immunoSEQ 96-well plate was sequenced on a dedicated single-read 150-cycle Illumina NextSeq 550 flow cell. Turning to the authors' computational methods: Because only junctional sequences without quality scores were contained in the immunoSEQ output, filtering matching that applied to full-length reads could not be performed. To assign V/J genes and CDR3, sequences were annotated using PyIR, a Python wrapper for IgBLAST v1.9, with IMGT germline references. Reads with weak V/J assignments (E-value above 1e-6), missing CDR3, stop codons, out-of-frame junctions, or ambiguous translated residues were removed. A V3J clonotype was defined by an identical inferred V gene, J gene, and CDR3 amino acid sequence. The percentage overlap between two repertoires was calculated by dividing the number of shared unique clonotypes by the size of the smaller repertoire. Repertoire richness was assessed with RTK rarefaction, the Chao1 estimator, and Recon v2.1 estimates of unobserved clonotypes. OLGA was used to compute generation probabilities for all TCRbeta clonotypes that the gDNA method yielded from several donors. Held by TCRdb, this immuneACCESS table contains in-frame sequences only and omits some clones. Under half of the omission traces to an unresolved V gene where checked; the cause of the rest is unknown. V, J and clone size reflect that table, while D and trimming were determined from the DNA. This sample lists some 2 million clones; just under 95% were detected once. Together, the top ten hold about 1.1% of the sample.

Sequencing used naive CD8+ T cells sorted from blood. The cell subset or site label of this sample denotes: CD45RA+CCR7+. The receptor comes from a man between 18 and 29 years old in good health.

CDR3 sequence: CASSFPQGAMNTEAFF. In nucleotides, the sequence is TGTGCCAGCAGCTTTCCCCAGGGAGCCATGAACACTGAAGCTTTCTTT. Recombination linked TRBV7-6 to TRBJ1-1, with TRBD1 as a weak D call on 5 bases. The CDR3, from cysteine to phenylalanine, totals 16 residues. Of the read, only the CDR3 DNA is kept; its 48 bases are in frame from base 1. The germline ends are 14 bases apart after V is trimmed by 3 bases and J by 0 bases. Looking up the germline V gene yields CDR1 SGHVS and CDR2 FNYEAQ.